The 21 T cell receptor beta chains in this list originate from one sample, sequenced in a study of PD-1 blockade in classical Hodgkin lymphoma. Relapses following autologous stem cell transplantation were seen in all patients, with brentuximab vedotin exposure varying. Measured with immunoSEQ multiplex PCR; TCRdb has only the in-frame clones, and not every one. The data show approximately 160,000 clones, 78% seen once. The sequencing here drew on peripheral blood mononuclear cells (PBMCs), taken before the second cycle of nivolumab. The receptor source for this set is a human donor with classical Hodgkin lymphoma.

This chain connects TRBV6-5 to TRBJ1-1; D call uncertain. CDR1 is MNHEY, CDR2 SVGAGI, per germline. CDR3 length: 13 amino acids. The V gene lost 8 bases and the J gene lost 0 bases, with 10 bases spanning the gap. CDR3 sequence reads: CASRGAMNTEAFF. The CDR3 nucleotides read TGTGCCAGCCGCGGAGCTATGAACACTGAAGCTTTCTTT.

The chain combines TRBV5-1 with TRBJ1-2; 7 positions agree with TRBD1. CDR3 length equals 12 residues. J lost 6 bases, V lost 7 bases, and 6 bases had no gene match. Germline V gene lookup returns CDR1 SGHRS and CDR2 YFSETQ. DNA for the CDR3: TGCGCCAGCGGGTCCCAGGGGGATGGCTACACCTTC. It translates to CASGSQGDGYTF. Looking up the rest from reference TRBV5-1 and TRBJ1-2 gives the full variable domain: KAGVTQTPRYLIKTRGQQVTLSCSPISGHRSVSWYQQTPGQGLQFLFEYFSETQRNKGNFPGRFSGRQFSNSRSEMNVSTLELGDSALYLCASGSQGDGYTFGSGTRLTVV.

This chain joins TRBV14 and TRBJ2-1; 10 nucleotides match TRBD2. The germline V gene encodes CDR1 SGHDN and CDR2 FVKESK. The ends lost 3 bases at V and 0 bases at J; junction bases unmatched: 5. CDR3 length equals 17 residues. As DNA, the CDR3 is TGTGCCAGCAGCCACTGGACTAGCGGAATCTCCTACAATGAGCAGTTCTTC. Encoded protein: CASSHWTSGISYNEQFF.

This clone was picked up a small number of times. CDR3 loop: CASSQPGGASPNEQYF. In DNA, the CDR3 is TGTGCCAGCAGCCAACCAGGGGGCGCGAGCCCGAACGAGCAGTACTTC. V gene TRBV4-2 combines with J gene TRBJ2-7, with 8 nucleotides matching TRBD1. Unmatched junction bases numbered 11, after V lost 2 bases and J lost 5 bases. The CDR3 totals 16 residues. Per the germline V gene, CDR1 is LGHNA and CDR2 is YNFKEQ.

The genes are TRBV29-1 and TRBJ1-1, with D unclear. Trimming pared 6 bases from V and 1 base from J, leaving 9 bases between. The CDR3 runs to 12 residues. Looked up from germline, CDR1 is SQVTM and CDR2 is ANQGSEA. CDR3 nucleotide sequence: TGCAGCGTGATCGTACCGAACACTGAAGCTTTCTTT. Its protein product is CSVIVPNTEAFF. Filled out from reference TRBV29-1 and TRBJ1-1, the complete variable domain reads SAVISQKPSRDICQRGTSLTIQCQVDSQVTMMFWYRQQPGQSLTLIATANQGSEATYESGFVIDKFPISRPNLTFSTLTVSNMSPEDSSIYLCSVIVPNTEAFFGQGTRLTVV.

The rearrangement uses TRBV6-5 and TRBJ1-1; D is ambiguous. This CDR3 is 13 amino acids long. V was pared by 5 bases and J by 4 bases, with 11 bases between. From germline, CDR1 is MNHEY and CDR2 SVGAGI. DNA for the CDR3: TGTGCCAGCAGTGACCGACAAATCACTGAAGCTTTCTTT. Protein sequence: CASSDRQITEAFF.

The genes are TRBV13 and TRBJ2-5, with 7 bases matching TRBD2. Trimming at V came to 5 bases and at J to 4 bases, leaving 13 bases not matched to a gene. Germline V gene sequence: CDR1 PRHDT, CDR2 FYEKMQ (reference sequence). The CDR3 runs 16 residues. The CDR3 nucleotides read TGTGCCAGCAGCGGACCAGTCTGGGGGGGGGTAGAGACCCAGTACTTC. This sequence encodes CASSGPVWGGVETQYF.

In its sample, this clone was seen once. The same CDR3 also results from other DNA sequences found in this sample. The rearrangement uses TRBV10-3 and TRBJ2-2, with D perhaps TRBD2 (5 bases). V was cut by 0 bases and J by 7 bases, with 6 bases left in between. The germline V gene encodes CDR1 ENHRY and CDR2 SYGVKD. The CDR3 has 13 residues. CDR3 amino acids: CAISESEGGELFF. The CDR3 nucleotides are TGTGCCATCAGTGAGTCCGAGGGCGGGGAGCTGTTTTTT.

This clone was seen only once. This chain joins TRBV6-1 and TRBJ2-7, with D possibly being TRBD1 (6 bases). Germline values: CDR1 MNHNS, CDR2 SASEGT. Deletions cut 2 bases from V and 2 bases from J, with 16 bases between. CDR3 length equals 16 residues. CDR3 residues: CASSESPLQGTYEQYF. Written as DNA, the CDR3 is TGTGCCAGCAGTGAATCCCCCCTTCAGGGGACCTACGAGCAGTACTTC.

J is TRBJ2-2 and V is TRBV9; the match to TRBD2 covers 9 bases. Looked up from germline, CDR1 is SGDLS and CDR2 is YYNGEE. V shed 0 bases, J shed 3 bases, and the junction held 15 bases outside the gene matches. The CDR3 covers 20 residues. Written as DNA, the CDR3 is TGTGCCAGCAGCGTAGCTACGAGCGGGGGGAGGACCTTTTACACCGGGGAGCTGTTTTTT. It codes for CASSVATSGGRTFYTGELFF.

The chain has TRBV28 and TRBJ2-5, with 7 bases that match TRBD1. The closer fit of TRBJ2-7 to the DNA end suggests the J call may be wrong. CDR1 is MDHEN and CDR2 is SYDVKM in the germline V gene. This CDR3 is 12 amino acids long. CDR3 nucleotides: TGTGCCAGCACCCATGACAGGGACGAGCAGTACTTC. This sequence encodes CASTHDRDEQYF.

The rearrangement uses TRBV7-9 and TRBJ2-7; 10 bases agree with TRBD1. V was pared by 3 bases and J by 1 base, with 3 bases of the junction left unmatched. CDR1 and CDR2 from the germline V gene are SEHNR and FQNEAQ (reference sequence). The CDR3 extends over 15 amino acids. CDR3 coding DNA: TGTGCCAGCAGCTTCGGGACAGGGGCGTCCTACGAGCAGTACTTC. Its protein is CASSFGTGASYEQYF.

DNA of the CDR3: TGTGCCAGCAGTGGTGCTGACTCTGGGGCCAACGTCCTGACTTTC. Translating gives CASSGADSGANVLTF. The J gene is TRBJ2-6, the V gene TRBV6-5; no clear D gene. V lost 5 bases and J 0 bases, leaving 8 bases between the germline ends. CDR3 length: 15 amino acids. Germline V gene lookup returns CDR1 MNHEY and CDR2 SVGAGI.

V is TRBV13 and J is TRBJ2-3, with 7 bases aligning to TRBD2. V dropped 5 bases and J dropped 1; count of bases not matched to a gene: 6. CDR1 is PRHDT, CDR2 FYEKMQ, per germline (reference sequence). The CDR3 consists of 15 residues. CDR3 nucleotide sequence: TGTGCCAGCAGCGCCGCTAGCGGACGCACAGATACGCAGTATTTT. Encoded protein: CASSAASGRTDTQYF.

The chain couples TRBV19 to TRBJ2-4; a weak D match, TRBD1 (6 bases). Germline V lookup: CDR1 LNHDA, CDR2 SQIVND (reference sequence). V shed 8 bases and J shed 9 bases, with 17 bases lying between them. This CDR3 is 13 amino acids long. Here the CDR3 reads CASCRDNMGIQYF. The CDR3 nucleotides are TGTGCCAGTTGCAGGGACAATATGGGCATTCAGTACTTC.

The chain has TRBV5-6 and TRBJ2-7, with 8 nucleotides matching TRBD1. V shed 4 bases, J shed 5 bases, and the junction held 5 bases outside the gene matches. CDR3 length equals 13 residues. Germline V gene sequence: CDR1 SGHDT, CDR2 YYEEEE. The chain's CDR3 is CASSLDRANEQYF. The CDR3 region has the DNA TGTGCCAGCAGCCTGGACAGGGCCAACGAGCAGTACTTC.

Only a few counts were recorded for this clone. This chain links TRBV7-8 with TRBJ1-1; the D gene is possibly TRBD1 (6 bases). The CDR3 totals 14 residues. The V and J ends lost 5 bases and 4 bases respectively, with 14 bases between them. CDR1 SGHVS and CDR2 FQNEAQ come from the germline V gene. The CDR3 coding sequence is TGTGCCAGCAGCCTCCTCACAGGGAGCACTGAAGCTTTCTTT. It specifies CASSLLTGSTEAFF.

V is TRBV7-8 and J is TRBJ2-7; D not certain. The germline V and J ends were trimmed by 4 bases and 2 bases, with 9 bases remaining between them. Germline V CDR1 and CDR2: SGHVS, FQNEAQ. The CDR3 has 13 residues. The CDR3 region is CASSWSWPYEQYF. The CDR3 DNA sequence: TGTGCCAGCAGCTGGAGTTGGCCCTACGAGCAGTACTTC.

The V and J genes are TRBV7-2 and TRBJ2-2; TRBD2 is a possible D gene (6 bases). The CDR3 totals 15 residues. With 2 bases removed from V and 6 bases from J, the gap between germline ends came to 13 bases. Germline lookup yields CDR1 SGHTA and CDR2 FQGNSA. CDR3 residues: CASSLQGGISGELFF. In nucleotides, the CDR3 is TGTGCCAGCAGCTTACAGGGCGGGATATCCGGGGAGCTGTTTTTT.

This clone came up once. V is TRBV9 and J is TRBJ2-3; 10 nucleotides agree with TRBD2. J was trimmed by 6 bases and V by 4 bases; bases with no gene match: 8. The CDR3 consists of 15 residues. Per germline, CDR1 SGDLS and CDR2 YYNGEE. The CDR3 region has the DNA TGTGCCAGCAGCCCCCAAGCGGGGGGGCCGGATACGCAGTATTTT. Translated: CASSPQAGGPDTQYF.

This chain connects TRBV6-6 to TRBJ2-2; tentative D call: TRBD1 (6 bases). This CDR3 spans 15 amino acids. The V end was cut by 3 bases, the J end by 3 bases, with 11 bases between. Germline loops: CDR1 MNHNY, CDR2 SVGAGI (reference sequence). CDR3 in DNA: TGTGCCAGCAGTTATGGCAGGGGATACACCGGGGAGCTGTTTTTT. Residues: CASSYGRGYTGELFF.